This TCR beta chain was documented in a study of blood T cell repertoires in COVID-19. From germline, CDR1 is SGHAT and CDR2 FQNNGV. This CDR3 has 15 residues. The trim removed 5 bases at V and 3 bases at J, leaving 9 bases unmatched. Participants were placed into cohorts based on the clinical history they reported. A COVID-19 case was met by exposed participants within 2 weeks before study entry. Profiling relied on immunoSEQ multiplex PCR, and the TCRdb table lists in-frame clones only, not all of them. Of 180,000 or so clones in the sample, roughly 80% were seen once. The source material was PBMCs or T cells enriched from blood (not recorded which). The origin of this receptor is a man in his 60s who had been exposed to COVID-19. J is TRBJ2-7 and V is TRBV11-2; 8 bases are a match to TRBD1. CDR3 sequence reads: CASSPWAGGIYEQYF. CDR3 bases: TGTGCCAGCAGCCCCTGGGCAGGGGGCATCTACGAGCAGTACTTC.